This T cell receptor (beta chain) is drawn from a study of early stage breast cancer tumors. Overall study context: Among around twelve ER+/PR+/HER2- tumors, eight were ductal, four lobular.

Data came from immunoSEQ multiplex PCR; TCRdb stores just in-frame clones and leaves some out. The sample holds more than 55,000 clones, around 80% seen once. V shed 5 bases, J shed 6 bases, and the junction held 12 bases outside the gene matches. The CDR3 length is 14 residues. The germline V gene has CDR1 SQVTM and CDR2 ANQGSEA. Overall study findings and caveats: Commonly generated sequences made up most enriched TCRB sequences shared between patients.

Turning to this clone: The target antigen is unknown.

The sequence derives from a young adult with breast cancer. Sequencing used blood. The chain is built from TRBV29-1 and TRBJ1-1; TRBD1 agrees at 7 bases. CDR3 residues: CSVYGTVIYAEAFF. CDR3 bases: TGCAGCGTTTATGGGACAGTAATCTACGCTGAAGCTTTCTTT.